These T cell receptor beta chains were read from a single sample in a study of control samples from healthy donors and cancer patients. Profiling relied on immunoSEQ multiplex PCR, and the TCRdb table lists in-frame clones only, not all of them. The sample yields roughly 450,000 clones, 80% to 95% seen once. Sequencing was done on a sample of PBMCs. These receptors were taken from a middle-aged man with head and neck cancer. CDR3s include the opening cysteine and the closing phenylalanine or tryptophan. Each record gives: V gene, D gene, J gene, clone size, CDR3 protein, CDR3 DNA. A D gene is named only where the DNA matches it firmly. Some rows have no size entry. The others give once, few or many, or a class for an expanded clone.

TRBV3-1/TRBV3-2	NA	TRBJ1-5	NA	CASSQAGVGQPQHF	TGTGCCAGCAGCCAAGCGGGGGTAGGTCAGCCCCAGCATTTT
TRBV28	NA	TRBJ2-7	NA	CASSSLRARGYEQYF	TGTGCCAGCAGTTCCCTAAGGGCCAGGGGCTACGAGCAGTACTTC
TRBV10-3	TRBD1	TRBJ1-2	NA	CAIRRRKETDRVESHGYTF	TGTGCCATCAGACGCCGGAAGGAGACGGACAGGGTAGAGTCTCATGGCTACACCTTC
TRBV28	TRBD1	TRBJ2-7	once	CASSFRGRGSEQYF	TGTGCCAGCAGTTTCAGGGGGCGAGGTAGCGAGCAGTACTTC
TRBV7-3	TRBD2	TRBJ2-1	NA	CASSLGTTNEQFF	TGTGCCAGCAGCTTAGGGACTACCAATGAGCAGTTCTTC
TRBV27	TRBD1	TRBJ2-3	NA	CASRYRGTDTQYF	TGTGCCAGCAGGTACAGGGGAACAGATACGCAGTATTTT
TRBV7-3	TRBD1	TRBJ2-1	NA	CASSLTRERDRENEQFF	TGTGCCAGCAGCTTAACCAGAGAGAGGGACAGGGAAAATGAGCAGTTCTTC
TRBV28	NA	TRBJ2-7	once	CASSFGPGTAYEQYF	TGTGCCAGCAGTTTCGGGCCCGGGACCGCCTACGAGCAGTACTTC
TRBV6-1	NA	TRBJ1-2	NA	CASSEVTGPLGGYTF	TGTGCCAGCAGTGAAGTCACAGGGCCCCTTGGTGGCTACACCTTC
TRBV27	NA	TRBJ2-7	NA	CASSPPGDEQYF	TGTGCCAGCAGTCCCCCTGGGGACGAGCAGTACTTC
TRBV30	NA	TRBJ1-6	NA	CACDSDASGGSPLHF	TGTGCCTGCGACTCGGACGCGAGCGGAGGGTCACCCCTCCACTTT
TRBV10-3	NA	TRBJ2-3	NA	CAIRDRDYTQYF	TGTGCCATCAGGGACCGGGATTATACGCAGTATTTT
TRBV27	TRBD2	TRBJ2-7	NA	CASSLDSGSMLTLGEQYF	TGTGCCAGCAGTTTAGATAGCGGGAGTATGCTTACCCTTGGCGAGCAGTACTTC
TRBV7-2	NA	TRBJ1-2	NA	CASSLVDAGYTF	TGTGCCAGCAGCTTAGTAGATGCTGGCTACACCTTC
TRBV10-3	TRBD2	TRBJ2-3	NA	CATLGTSDTDTQYF	TGTGCCACCTTAGGGACTAGCGACACAGATACGCAGTATTTT
TRBV2	NA	TRBJ1-4	NA	CASSLIQSGEKLFF	TGTGCCAGCAGTTTGATTCAATCAGGTGAAAAACTGTTTTTT
TRBV6-6	NA	TRBJ2-7	NA	CASSQHDLGSYEQYF	TGTGCCAGCAGTCAACACGACCTTGGCTCCTACGAGCAGTACTTC
TRBV6-1	NA	TRBJ2-3	NA	CASSEAGGIDTQYF	TGTGCCAGCAGTGAAGCAGGGGGGATAGATACGCAGTATTTT
TRBV9	NA	TRBJ1-1	NA	CASSVDVRRTEAFF	TGTGCCAGCAGCGTAGACGTTCGGCGCACTGAAGCTTTCTTT
TRBV4-2	TRBD1	TRBJ1-5	NA	CASSYDRGNQPQHF	TGTGCCAGCAGTTATGACAGGGGCAATCAGCCCCAGCATTTT
TRBV5-4	NA	TRBJ1-5	NA	CASSLEPDSNQPQHF	TGTGCCAGCAGCTTGGAGCCGGATAGCAATCAGCCCCAGCATTTT
TRBV6-5	NA	TRBJ1-2	NA	CASSIGLSYGYTF	TGTGCCAGCAGTATCGGCCTTTCTTATGGCTACACCTTC
TRBV9	TRBD1	TRBJ2-7	NA	CASSSRTGGPYEQYF	TGTGCCAGCAGCTCCCGGACAGGGGGGCCCTACGAGCAGTACTTC
TRBV7-9	TRBD1	TRBJ2-5	NA	CASSLGGQGAGETQYF	TGTGCCAGCAGCTTAGGGGGACAGGGGGCCGGAGAGACCCAGTACTTC
TRBV4-2	NA	TRBJ1-1	NA	CASSQPDRNTEAFF	TGTGCCAGCAGCCAGCCGGACAGGAACACTGAAGCTTTCTTT
TRBV9	TRBD1	TRBJ2-1	NA	CASSVVTGGVYNEQFF	TGTGCCAGCAGCGTGGTTACAGGGGGCGTCTACAATGAGCAGTTCTTC
TRBV7-3	TRBD2	TRBJ2-1	once	CASSLGLAGRQFF	TGTGCCAGCAGCTTAGGACTAGCGGGTCGGCAGTTCTTC
TRBV27	NA	TRBJ1-1	NA	CASSLIWGATEAFF	TGTGCCAGCAGTTTAATCTGGGGAGCCACTGAAGCTTTCTTT
TRBV11-3	TRBD1	TRBJ2-2	NA	CASSLDRGESGELFF	TGTGCCAGCAGCCTTGACAGGGGCGAGTCCGGGGAGCTGTTTTTT
TRBV5-4	NA	TRBJ1-1	NA	CASSITTTEAFF	TGTGCCAGCAGCATTACTACCACTGAAGCTTTCTTT
TRBV28	NA	TRBJ1-4	NA	CASSLPSNEKLFF	TGTGCCAGCAGTTTACCCAGTAATGAAAAACTGTTTTTT
TRBV25-1	NA	TRBJ2-6	once	CASGDNSGANVLTF	TGTGCCAGCGGCGATAACTCTGGGGCCAACGTCCTGACTTTC
TRBV4-1	NA	TRBJ1-5	NA	CASRQQVGSNQPQHF	TGCGCCAGCAGACAACAGGTTGGGAGCAATCAGCCCCAGCATTTT
TRBV5-1	TRBD2	TRBJ2-5	NA	CASSLAGGLERETQYF	TGCGCCAGCAGCTTGGCCGGGGGGTTGGAACGAGAGACCCAGTACTTC
TRBV3-1/TRBV3-2	TRBD1	TRBJ1-3	NA	CASSPQRGTGGSSSSGNTIYF	TGTGCCAGCAGCCCTCAAAGAGGGACAGGGGGCTCTTCGAGCTCTGGAAACACCATATATTTT
TRBV11-3	TRBD2	TRBJ2-2	NA	CASSPRSGSGTGELFF	TGTGCCAGCAGCCCTCGTAGCGGGTCGGGTACCGGGGAGCTGTTTTTT
TRBV19	TRBD2	TRBJ2-1	NA	CASSPTSGTYNEQFF	TGTGCCAGTAGTCCCACTAGCGGGACGTACAATGAGCAGTTCTTC
TRBV27	NA	TRBJ1-5	NA	CAAGVGNQPQHF	TGTGCCGCAGGGGTGGGCAATCAGCCCCAGCATTTT
TRBV11-2	TRBD1	TRBJ1-1	NA	CASSLDLGDRGLWDTEAFF	TGTGCCAGCAGCTTAGATCTAGGGGACAGGGGGCTATGGGACACTGAAGCTTTCTTT
TRBV7-2	NA	TRBJ2-5	NA	CASSYRNGGETQYF	TGTGCCAGCAGCTACCGAAATGGAGGGGAGACCCAGTACTTC
TRBV6-5	NA	TRBJ1-2	NA	CASSLLEENYGYTF	TGTGCCAGCAGTCTACTGGAGGAAAACTATGGCTACACCTTC
TRBV29-1	NA	TRBJ2-5	NA	CSVGQGQETQYF	TGCAGCGTTGGTCAGGGCCAAGAGACCCAGTACTTC
TRBV19	NA	TRBJ1-5	NA	CASSIGQPYSNQPQHF	TGTGCCAGTAGTATAGGACAGCCATATAGCAATCAGCCCCAGCATTTT
TRBV18	NA	TRBJ2-5	NA	CASSPGSPTSGETQYF	TGTGCCAGCTCACCAGGGTCTCCTACCAGCGGGGAGACCCAGTACTTC
TRBV18	TRBD1	TRBJ1-1	few	CASSPRGGQMNTEAFF	TGTGCCAGCTCACCACGGGGGGGACAGATGAACACTGAAGCTTTCTTT
TRBV30	NA	TRBJ2-7	NA	CAWSVVTEQYF	TGTGCCTGGAGTGTAGTTACCGAGCAGTACTTC
TRBV7-9	NA	TRBJ2-7	few	CASSLSGYEQYF	TGTGCCAGCAGCTTAAGTGGCTACGAGCAGTACTTC
TRBV19	NA	TRBJ2-6	NA	CASSAGTAGANVLTF	TGTGCCAGTAGTGCCGGGACTGCTGGGGCCAACGTCCTGACTTTC